This T cell receptor (beta chain) was obtained from a study of cytomegalovirus exposure and HLA in healthy donors. Study results and caveats: Later, an analysis showed that TCR beta chains associated with HLA were more clonally expanded than others that were equally common.

Comments on this clone: Its antigen is as yet unknown.

A multiplex PCR was run with 60 Vbeta primers and 13 Jbeta primers. Profiled with immunoSEQ multiplex PCR; TCRdb holds only in-frame clones, not every one. The sample records under 150,000 clones, 65% to 85% being singletons. The TCR was taken from a woman aged 18-29 years in good health and CMV-seronegative. The sequenced sample was PBMCs.

For the CDR3, the DNA is TGCGCCAGCAGCCTAGACACTGCGTCTGACTATGGCTACACCTTC. This gives the protein CASSLDTASDYGYTF. The V and J genes are TRBV4-1 and TRBJ1-2; D is uncertain. V was cut by 4 bases and J by 3 bases, with 15 bases left in between. The CDR3 is 15 amino acids. The germline V gene encodes CDR1 MGHRA and CDR2 YSYEKL.